This T cell receptor (beta chain) stems from a study of T-cell reconstitution after alpha-beta-depleted transplantation in children. This clonotype showed up just a few times. V was cut by 8 bases and J by 6 bases, with 9 bases left in between. This CDR3 has 11 amino acids. Germline lookup yields CDR1 MNHEY and CDR2 SVGEGT. Unique molecular identifiers tagged the TCRbeta library. TCRdb re-called the PCR reads with MiXCR, one entry per CDR3 protein. The sample includes about 830,000 distinct CDR3 sequences, around 17% seen only once; the top ten take about 5%. The rearrangement uses TRBV6-2 or TRBV6-3 and TRBJ2-3; D might be TRBD1 (6 bases). The source is a male patient between 10 and 17 years old who had a stem cell transplant for acute lymphoblastic leukemia, so the T cells may come from the graft donor. The sample here was PBMCs, mostly from graft donor cells, taken 360 days after TCRalphabeta/CD19-depleted stem cell transplant. CDR3 sequence: CASSGEDTQYF. CDR3 DNA: TGTGCCAGCTCAGGGGAGGATACGCAGTATTTT.